The T cell receptor beta chain described here comes from a study of blood T cell repertoires in COVID-19 (dated by TCRdb to about 2020). With regard to the full study: Samples from collaborators originated in the United States, Italy and Spain and spanned both the acute and convalescent phases of COVID-19. Nearly every sample came with metadata listing a de-identified subject ID, COVID-19 status, age in years and sex. A freely available public database, intended as a resource for researchers studying the immune response to SARS-CoV-2, is where the repertoires were released. Deeply sampled blood TCRbeta repertoires from subjects exposed to, actively infected with, or recovered from COVID-19 were included in the dataset. The material from the prospective study consisted of cDNA or gDNA derived from T cells, B-cell-depleted T cells, or PBMCs. Samples came from the ongoing ImmuneRACE study (first 160 participants) plus 1,254 subjects from 6 global collaborators. Where available, HLA class I and class II types were taken from metadata supplied by the sample provider and were not determined by assay-based typing.

The immunoSEQ Assay, a bias-controlled multiplex PCR, was used to amplify TCRbeta CDR3 regions from genomic DNA. As for how the authors treated the data: Nucleated cell counts per sample were estimated from amplification of reference gene primers within the assay. Sequence reads were collapsed and filtered to measure the absolute abundance of every unique TCRbeta CDR3 rearrangement. Productive Simpson clonality was computed per sample as the square root of Simpson's diversity index over productive rearrangements. In TCRdb, the immuneACCESS table is reduced to in-frame sequences with V and J assigned. These tables do not hold every clone; where another copy was compared, an unresolved V gene accounts for under half, and the others remain unexplained. The V and J calls and the clone size are those of that table, but D and trimming were determined from the DNA. This sample gives 140,000 to 150,000 clones in total; approximately 90% of them show up just once. Around 2.9% of the sample comes from the top ten.

Whole blood was collected in K2EDTA tubes by collaborating institutions according to the institutions' own protocols. Collaborator samples were shipped for TCRbeta analysis as frozen whole blood, isolated PBMCs, or DNA extracted from either sample type. General findings and caveats noted by the study authors: Clinical and demographic metadata were provided uncurated, with the amount varying by source and participant.

V is shortened by 2 bases, J by 0 bases, and the region joining them spans 16 bases. CDR1 and CDR2 were assigned from the germline V gene as KGHDR and SFDVKD. The CDR3 starts with the cysteine, ends with the phenylalanine, and has 18 residues. Only the CDR3 DNA is retained, 54 bases long and in frame from the first base. This clone turned up a few times. The antigen it recognizes is unknown. The input lacks base qualities; no much larger clone sits a single base away. The chain is encoded by TRBV24-1 joined to TRBJ1-5; the D gene is perhaps TRBD1, on 6 matching bases. Sequenced input: peripheral blood. This TCR came from a man aged 55-75 years with active or convalescent COVID-19. CDR3 loop: CATSDSVGDKNSNQPQHF. The DNA is as follows: TGTGCCACCAGTGATTCCGTCGGGGACAAAAATAGCAATCAGCCCCAGCATTTT.